This T cell receptor (beta chain) stems from a study of human T cells and chemical hapten exposure (dated by TCRdb to 2020 to 2023). The study in broad terms: Libraries were pooled for sequencing, and variation in per-sample TCR yields was attributed mainly to small differences in library volumes within the pool. The study tracked peripheral blood TCR repertoire changes in vivo during primary and secondary sensitization to the hapten diphenylcyclopropenone (DPC) in alopecia patients. For every blood RNA sample, sequencing covered both the TCR alpha and TCR beta chains. Beyond this particular receptor, the publication reports: The number of TCRs above 1 in 1000 frequency did not change with DPC sensitization; there was no evidence of global repertoire structure alterations. Repeated subsampling changed both the strength of the expansion versus patch-test correlation and the threshold at which the correlation became significant.

Receptor libraries were prepared by RACE. TCRdb lists the instrument as NextSeq 500. Library preparation attached unique molecular identifiers to individual cDNA molecules for quantitative, reproducible TCR counting. Under the source paper's analysis protocol: The median number of TCRs per sample was some 100,000, ranging from roughly 23,224 to 690,600. The Decombinator software suite was used to annotate V, J and CDR3 in the TCR reads. To make PS versus PT1 abundance plots, every sample was subsampled to the same number of TCRs (28,000). TCRs were defined as expanded if absent before sensitization and observed at least eight times at the 2-week time point. TCRdb itself trimmed the public reads at Q25 with fastp, ran MiXCR and retained productive beta chains. Rows matching on CDR3 protein sequence are summarized as one entry with the most common DNA and genes. The authors' filters were not applied to this entry. The sample has under 50,000 distinct CDR3 sequences on record, about 4% of them singletons. The top ten hold about 6% of the sample.

Taken from cysteine to phenylalanine, the CDR3 has 13 residues. Only the CDR3 portion is preserved as DNA: 39 bases, with reading frame beginning at the first base. CDR1 and CDR2, per the germline V gene, are KGHDR and SFDVKD. V is clipped by 7 bases and J by 4 bases, and the sequence between their germline boundaries is 9 bases long. At least ten counts were recorded for this clonotype. Its recognized antigen is unknown. Per-base quality was not reported, and no clone a single base away is much larger than it. Interpreted using the paper, the time point label stands for: healthy volunteer bleed at 6 weeks. Total RNA was isolated from unfractionated whole blood collected in Tempus Blood RNA tubes. A handful of healthy volunteers acted as controls for TCR sequencing and had blood drawn at day 0, 2 weeks and 6 weeks.

The receptor chain draws on TRBV24-1 and TRBJ2-2; the D gene is possibly TRBD1, with 5 bases matching. Sample: whole blood. This receptor was obtained from a human donor in good health. Some clones in this sample may be carry-over from other donors' samples. CDR3 protein: CATRRGGTGELFF. The nucleotides read TGTGCCACCAGAAGGGGTGGCACCGGGGAGCTGTTTTTT.